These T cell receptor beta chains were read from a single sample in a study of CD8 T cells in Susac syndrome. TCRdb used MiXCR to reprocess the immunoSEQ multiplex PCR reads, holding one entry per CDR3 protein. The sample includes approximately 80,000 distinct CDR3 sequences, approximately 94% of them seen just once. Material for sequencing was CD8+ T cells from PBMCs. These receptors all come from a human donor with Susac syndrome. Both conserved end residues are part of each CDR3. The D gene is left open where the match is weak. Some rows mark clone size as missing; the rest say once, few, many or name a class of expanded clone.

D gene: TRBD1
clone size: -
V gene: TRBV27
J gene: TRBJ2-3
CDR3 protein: CASSRRDRKTDTQYF
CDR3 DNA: TGTGCCAGCAGCCGACGGGACAGGAAAACAGATACGCAGTATTTT

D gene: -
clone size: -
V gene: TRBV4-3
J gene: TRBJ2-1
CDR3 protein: CASSQDLTQGGAYNEQFF
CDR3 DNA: TGCGCCAGCAGCCAAGATTTGACACAGGGTGGCGCCTACAATGAGCAGTTCTTC

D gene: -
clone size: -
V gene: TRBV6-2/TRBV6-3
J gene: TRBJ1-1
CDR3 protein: CASIGTGNTEAFF
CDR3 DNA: TGTGCCAGCATCGGGACGGGGAACACTGAAGCTTTCTTT

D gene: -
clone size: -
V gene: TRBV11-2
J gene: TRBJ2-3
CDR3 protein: CASSTLDTQYF
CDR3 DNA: TGTGCCAGCAGCACACTAGATACGCAGTATTTT

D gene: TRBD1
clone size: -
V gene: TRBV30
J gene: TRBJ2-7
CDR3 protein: CAWGDRDRRYEQYF
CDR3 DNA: TGTGCCTGGGGGGACAGGGACCGTCGGTACGAGCAGTACTTC

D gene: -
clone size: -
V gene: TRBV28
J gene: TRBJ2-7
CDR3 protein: CASSLRATAYEQYF
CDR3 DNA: TGTGCCAGCAGTTTAAGGGCCACGGCCTACGAGCAGTACTTC

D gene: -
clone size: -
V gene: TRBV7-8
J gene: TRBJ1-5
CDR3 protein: CASSLHPGDSNQPQHF
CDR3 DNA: TGTGCCAGCAGCTTGCACCCGGGAGATAGCAATCAGCCCCAGCATTTT

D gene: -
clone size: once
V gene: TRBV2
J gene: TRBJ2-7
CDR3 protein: CASSDRGSYEQYF
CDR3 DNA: TGTGCCAGCAGTGACAGGGGAAGCTACGAGCAGTACTTC

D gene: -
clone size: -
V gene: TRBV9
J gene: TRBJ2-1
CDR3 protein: CAGSVAITGGDEQFF
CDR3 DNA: TGTGCCGGCAGCGTAGCGATTACAGGGGGGGATGAGCAGTTCTTC

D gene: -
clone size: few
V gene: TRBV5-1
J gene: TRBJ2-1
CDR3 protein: CASSIEGGEQFF
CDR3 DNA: TGCGCCAGCAGCATCGAGGGGGGTGAGCAGTTCTTC

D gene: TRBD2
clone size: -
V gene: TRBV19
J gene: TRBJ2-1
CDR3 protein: CAVAGRSYNEQFF
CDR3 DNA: TGTGCCGTAGCGGGGAGATCCTACAATGAGCAGTTCTTC

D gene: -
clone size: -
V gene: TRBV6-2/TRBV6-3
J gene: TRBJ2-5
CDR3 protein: CATTPRRTVQETQYF
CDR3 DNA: TGTGCCACCACCCCCCGACGGACTGTTCAAGAGACCCAGTACTTC

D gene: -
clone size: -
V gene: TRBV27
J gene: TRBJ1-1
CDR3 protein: CASSSGVGHTEAFF
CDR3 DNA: TGTGCCAGCAGTTCTGGGGTGGGGCACACTGAAGCTTTCTTT

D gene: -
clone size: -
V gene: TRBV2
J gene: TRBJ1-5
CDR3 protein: CASSEFRGSQPQHF
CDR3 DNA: TGTGCCAGCAGTGAATTCAGGGGAAGTCAGCCCCAGCATTTT

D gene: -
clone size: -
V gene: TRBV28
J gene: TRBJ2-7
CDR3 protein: CASSFAQIRGEQYF
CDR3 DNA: TGTGCCAGCAGTTTCGCCCAGATTCGCGGCGAGCAGTACTTC

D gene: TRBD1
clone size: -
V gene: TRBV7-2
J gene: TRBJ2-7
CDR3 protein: CASSLLGRTGNEQYF
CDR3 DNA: TGTGCCAGCAGCCTATTAGGGAGGACAGGGAACGAGCAGTACTTC

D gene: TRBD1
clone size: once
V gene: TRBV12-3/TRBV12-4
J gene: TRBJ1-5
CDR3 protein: CASSLTGFNNQPQHF
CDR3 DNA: TGTGCCAGCAGTCTGACAGGGTTTAACAATCAGCCCCAGCATTTT

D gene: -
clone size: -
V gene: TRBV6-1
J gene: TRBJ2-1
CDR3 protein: CASIAYNEQFF
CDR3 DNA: TGTGCCAGCATTGCCTACAATGAGCAGTTCTTC

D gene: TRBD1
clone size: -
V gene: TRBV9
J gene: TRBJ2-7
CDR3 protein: CASSVAGGQGESYEQYF
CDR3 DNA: TGTGCCAGCAGCGTAGCGGGGGGACAGGGGGAATCCTACGAGCAGTACTTC